This record covers a single T cell receptor (beta chain). Its antigen is as yet unknown. No ophthalmopathy progression within 18 months constituted stable Graves' hyperthyroidism. Uncontrolled infection, other autoimmune disease, pregnancy or lactation led to exclusion. Clinical symptoms, serum thyroxine and TRAb, thyroid ultrasound and orbital computed tomography together formed the diagnostic basis. This specimen belongs to a study of T cells in Graves' hyperthyroidism and ophthalmopathy. Study findings and constraints: Blood held most thyroid clonotypes expanded above 0.001 frequency.

RNA transcripts gave rise to amplified TCR beta CDR3 regions. Primed by the HTBI set, a first-round RT-PCR was run on the TCR CDR3. TCRdb reanalysed the multiplex PCR reads using MiXCR and keeps one entry per CDR3 protein. This sample carries about 610,000 distinct CDR3 sequences, around 46% of them seen once, and the ten largest clones take about 8.3%. Trimming shortened V by 8 bases and J by 13 bases, and 17 bases separated the two germline ends. Germline V CDR1 and CDR2: ENHRY, SYGVKD. This CDR3 spans 11 amino acids. The sequence came from a woman younger than 35 with Graves' hyperthyroidism. The source material was peripheral blood or thyroid tissue (not recorded which). V usage is TRBV10-3 and J usage is TRBJ1-1, with D perhaps TRBD1 (5 bases). The CDR3 sequence is CAIGASDRVFF. The CDR3 nucleotides are TGTGCCATCGGGGCTAGCGACCGCGTTTTCTTT.